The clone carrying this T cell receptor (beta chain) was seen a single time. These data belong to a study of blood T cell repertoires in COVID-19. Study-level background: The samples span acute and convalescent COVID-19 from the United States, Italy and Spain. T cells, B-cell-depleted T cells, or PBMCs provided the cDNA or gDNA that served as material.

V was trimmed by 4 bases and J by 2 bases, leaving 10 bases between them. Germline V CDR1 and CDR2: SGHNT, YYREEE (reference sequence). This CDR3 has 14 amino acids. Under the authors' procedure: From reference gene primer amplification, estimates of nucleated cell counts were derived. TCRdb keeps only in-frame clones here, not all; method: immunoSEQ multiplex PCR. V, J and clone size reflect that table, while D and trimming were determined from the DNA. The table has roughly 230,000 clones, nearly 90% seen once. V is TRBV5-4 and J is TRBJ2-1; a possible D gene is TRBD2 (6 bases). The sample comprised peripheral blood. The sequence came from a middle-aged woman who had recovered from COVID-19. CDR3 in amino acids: CASSRAGTYNEQFF. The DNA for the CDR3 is TGTGCCAGCAGCCGAGCGGGTACCTACAATGAGCAGTTCTTC.